This is a list of T cell receptor beta chains from one sample in a study of shared clonotypes between healthy human individuals. TCRdb keeps only in-frame clones here, not all; method: immunoSEQ multiplex PCR. There are 700,000 or so clones in the sample; about two thirds occur only once, and 1.8% lies in the top ten. The sequenced sample consisted of memory CD4+ T cells sorted from blood. These receptors were taken from a woman aged 25 to 39 in good health. Both conserved end residues are part of each CDR3. Fields, in order: CDR3 length, J gene, V gene, CDR3 protein.

len: 16; j_gene: TRBJ2-3; v_gene: TRBV5-1; CDR3aa: CASGSSGEPSTDTQYF
len: 15; j_gene: TRBJ2-1; v_gene: TRBV27; CDR3aa: CASSSAGGLPNEQFF
len: 15; j_gene: TRBJ1-4; v_gene: TRBV4-1; CDR3aa: CASSPPDRTNEKLFF
len: 15; j_gene: TRBJ2-1; v_gene: TRBV5-1; CDR3aa: CASSRDSGAYNEQFF
len: 12; j_gene: TRBJ1-1; v_gene: TRBV10-2; CDR3aa: CATSGGNTEAFF
len: 17; j_gene: TRBJ2-6; v_gene: TRBV7-9; CDR3aa: CASSLEQAYSGANVLTF
len: 16; j_gene: TRBJ2-2; v_gene: TRBV28; CDR3aa: CASSTGGSGRAGELFF
len: 14; j_gene: TRBJ2-7; v_gene: TRBV7-2; CDR3aa: CASSLWGSSYEQYF
len: 16; j_gene: TRBJ1-5; v_gene: TRBV15; CDR3aa: CATSRAGTGLNQPQHF
len: 14; j_gene: TRBJ1-1; v_gene: TRBV18; CDR3aa: CASSPSVGNTEAFF
len: 13; j_gene: TRBJ2-1; v_gene: TRBV25-1; CDR3aa: CASSGRTDNEQFF
len: 13; j_gene: TRBJ2-7; v_gene: TRBV6-5; CDR3aa: CASSYSIGYEQYF
len: 15; j_gene: TRBJ2-7; v_gene: TRBV6-6; CDR3aa: CASSYTSTGGYEQYF
len: 17; j_gene: TRBJ2-2; v_gene: TRBV5-1; CDR3aa: CASSLGLQGSGTGELFF
len: 14; j_gene: TRBJ2-1; v_gene: TRBV5-1; CDR3aa: CASSLAGSYNEQFF
len: 15; j_gene: TRBJ2-1; v_gene: TRBV30; CDR3aa: CAWDRGGGGYNEQFF
len: 15; j_gene: TRBJ2-6; v_gene: TRBV5-4; CDR3aa: CASSFDFSGANVLTF
len: 15; j_gene: TRBJ1-3; v_gene: TRBV28; CDR3aa: CASRQGGGAGNTIYF
len: 14; j_gene: TRBJ1-1; v_gene: TRBV29-1; CDR3aa: CSGARGDPNTEAFF
len: 15; j_gene: TRBJ2-1; v_gene: TRBV5-1; CDR3aa: CASSSPDLGGREQFF
len: 13; j_gene: TRBJ2-7; v_gene: TRBV28; CDR3aa: CASSLPATREQYF
len: 13; j_gene: TRBJ2-7; v_gene: TRBV5-1; CDR3aa: CASSLEQSYEQYF
len: 12; j_gene: TRBJ2-2; v_gene: TRBV30; CDR3aa: CACHRGGGELFF
len: 12; j_gene: TRBJ1-2; v_gene: TRBV28; CDR3aa: CAITGMNYGYTF
len: 14; j_gene: TRBJ2-5; v_gene: TRBV5-1; CDR3aa: CASSPGSGKETQYF
len: 14; j_gene: TRBJ1-1; v_gene: TRBV18; CDR3aa: CASSPQEGGPEAFF
len: 14; j_gene: TRBJ1-2; v_gene: TRBV6-1; CDR3aa: CASSGDRGRDGYTF
len: 14; j_gene: TRBJ1-2; v_gene: TRBV28; CDR3aa: CASSFGSGGRGYTF
len: 13; j_gene: TRBJ1-2; v_gene: TRBV6-6; CDR3aa: CATHPQGNYGYTF
len: 14; j_gene: TRBJ2-7; v_gene: TRBV11-3; CDR3aa: CASSLLEGPYEQYF
len: 15; j_gene: TRBJ1-3; v_gene: TRBV18; CDR3aa: CASSPQGERGNTIYF
len: 14; j_gene: TRBJ2-3; v_gene: TRBV7-8; CDR3aa: CASSFGGSIDTQYF
len: 14; j_gene: TRBJ2-5; v_gene: TRBV5-1; CDR3aa: CASSSGGQGETQYF
len: 18; j_gene: TRBJ1-2; v_gene: TRBV7-2; CDR3aa: CASSLDRRAAALGTGYTF
len: 14; j_gene: TRBJ1-1; v_gene: TRBV5-1; CDR3aa: CASSTQGMNTEAFF
len: 14; j_gene: TRBJ2-7; v_gene: TRBV6-5; CDR3aa: CASSRRRESYEQYF
len: 15; j_gene: TRBJ1-1; v_gene: TRBV27; CDR3aa: CASSSLTARNTEAFF
len: 14; j_gene: TRBJ1-5; v_gene: TRBV19; CDR3aa: CASSWTYSNQPQHF
len: 12; j_gene: TRBJ1-2; v_gene: TRBV5-1; CDR3aa: CASSLVGGGYTF
len: 13; j_gene: TRBJ2-5; v_gene: TRBV19; CDR3aa: CASSLGQEETQYF
len: 12; j_gene: TRBJ1-2; v_gene: TRBV28; CDR3aa: CASSTRSRGYTF
len: 14; j_gene: TRBJ1-1; v_gene: TRBV16; CDR3aa: CASSQSSSNTEAFF
len: 11; j_gene: TRBJ1-1; v_gene: TRBV20-1; CDR3aa: CSAKDGDPGFF
len: 14; j_gene: TRBJ2-7; v_gene: TRBV25-1; CDR3aa: CASSALDRGYEQYF
len: 14; j_gene: TRBJ2-6; v_gene: TRBV29-1; CDR3aa: CSVRQGGGANVLTF
len: 13; j_gene: TRBJ1-2; v_gene: TRBV5-4; CDR3aa: CASSLPGNYGYTF
len: 16; j_gene: TRBJ2-3; v_gene: TRBV6-5; CDR3aa: CASSYTQGAGTDTQYF
len: 12; j_gene: TRBJ1-5; v_gene: TRBV28; CDR3aa: CASSFGNQPQHF
len: 16; j_gene: TRBJ2-1; v_gene: TRBV6-5; CDR3aa: CASSYSADFTYNEQFF
len: 16; j_gene: TRBJ2-2; v_gene: TRBV6-1; CDR3aa: CASSEASGEDTGELFF
len: 18; j_gene: TRBJ2-4; v_gene: TRBV11-2; CDR3aa: CASSYGLAGGLAKNIQYF
len: 15; j_gene: TRBJ2-3; v_gene: TRBV21-1; CDR3aa: CASSARGGTGDTQYF
len: 14; j_gene: TRBJ1-1; v_gene: TRBV11-3; CDR3aa: CASSQSGLNTEAFF
len: 12; j_gene: TRBJ1-2; v_gene: TRBV2; CDR3aa: CAIPGQYYGYTF
len: 13; j_gene: TRBJ1-2; v_gene: TRBV7-8; CDR3aa: CASSPGQGASYTF
len: 17; j_gene: TRBJ1-4; v_gene: TRBV28; CDR3aa: CASSSPPGRGTNEKLFF
len: 14; j_gene: TRBJ1-1; v_gene: TRBV27; CDR3aa: CASRDRGLNTEAFF
len: 14; j_gene: TRBJ2-7; v_gene: TRBV5-1; CDR3aa: CASSLTGSPYEQYF
len: 14; j_gene: TRBJ1-2; v_gene: TRBV28; CDR3aa: CASRTGTGSYGYTF
len: 16; j_gene: TRBJ2-1; v_gene: TRBV2; CDR3aa: CASSPQLAGVVIEQFF